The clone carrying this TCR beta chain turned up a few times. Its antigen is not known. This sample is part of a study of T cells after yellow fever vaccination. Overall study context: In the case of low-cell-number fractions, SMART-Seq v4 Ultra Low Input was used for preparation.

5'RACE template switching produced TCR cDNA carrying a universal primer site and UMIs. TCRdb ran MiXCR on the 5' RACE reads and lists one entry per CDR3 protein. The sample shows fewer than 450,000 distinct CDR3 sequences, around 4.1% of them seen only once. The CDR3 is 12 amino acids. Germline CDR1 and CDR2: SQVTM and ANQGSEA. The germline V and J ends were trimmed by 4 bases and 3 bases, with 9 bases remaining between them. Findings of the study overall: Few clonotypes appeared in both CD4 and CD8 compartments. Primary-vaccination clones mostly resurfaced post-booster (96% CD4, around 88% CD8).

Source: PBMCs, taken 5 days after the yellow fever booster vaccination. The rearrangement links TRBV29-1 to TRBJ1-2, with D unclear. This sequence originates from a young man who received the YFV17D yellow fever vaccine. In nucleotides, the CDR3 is TGCAGCGTTGGTGGCACCTACTATGGCTACACCTTC. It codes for CSVGGTYYGYTF.